The 30 T cell receptor beta chains below all came from one sample that was sequenced in a study of T cell clonality in common variable immunodeficiency. Here immunoSEQ multiplex PCR was the method, and the copy in TCRdb shows in-frame clones only, minus some. The profile covers around 40,000 clones, none occurring a single time. Sequencing was done on a sample of peripheral blood mononuclear cells. These receptors originate from a person aged 18-69 years in good health.

This clone showed up many times. The read halts 3 residues ahead of the CDR3 end, with the missing end drawn from the germline J gene. This chain uses TRBV11-3 with TRBJ2-5; weak D call: TRBD1 (5 bases). The CDR3 has 15 residues. V shed 4 bases and J shed 0 bases, with 12 bases lying between them. Germline lookup yields CDR1 SGHNT and CDR2 YENEEA. The CDR3 loop reads CASSSNGRDQETQYF. Partial CDR3 DNA: TGTGCCAGCAGCTCGAACGGCAGGGACCAAGAGACC.

This clone was observed at least ten times. The read is 3 residues too short to cover the CDR3 end, so that end is filled in from the germline J gene. The chain employs TRBV30 and TRBJ1-1; no clear D gene. The CDR3 length is 14 residues. Trimming shortened V by 2 bases and J by 1 base, and 11 bases separated the two germline ends. The germline V gene encodes CDR1 GTSNPN and CDR2 SVGIG (reference sequence). The CDR3 spells CAWSFAGRNTEAFF. The sequenced part of the CDR3 DNA is TGTGCCTGGAGTTTCGCGGGGAGGAACACTGAA.

This clone was seen many times. The CDR3 end lies 3 residues beyond the end of the read and is filled in from the germline J gene. V and J are TRBV19 and TRBJ2-7; 9 bases map to TRBD2. V was clipped by 1 base and J by 0 bases; unmatched bases: 4. The germline V gene encodes CDR1 LNHDA and CDR2 SQIVND (reference sequence). The CDR3 is 16 amino acids. CDR3 protein: CASSIASGTISYEQYF. The covered CDR3 bases are TGTGCCAGTAGTATAGCTAGCGGGACCATCTCCTACGAG.

This clone was seen ten or more times. The read ends 3 residues shy of where the CDR3 ends; the end is completed using the germline J gene. This chain links TRBV30 with TRBJ1-2; D gene ambiguous. Germline V gene sequence: CDR1 GTSNPN, CDR2 SVGIG (reference sequence). The CDR3 is made up of 16 amino acids. The V gene lost 1 base and the J gene lost 1 base, with 16 bases spanning the gap. The covered CDR3 bases are TGTGCCTGGAGTGCGCGGCATGATACAATTAACTATGGC. Protein product: CAWSARHDTINYG. From start to end, the CDR3 is CAWSARHDTINYGYTF.

This clone was recorded many times. The CDR3 bases that were read are TGTGCCAGTAGTCCCAGGGGTTCGCGTCAAGAGACC. It codes for CASSPRGSRQET. The complete CDR3 protein is CASSPRGSRQETQYF. The chain recombines TRBV19 with TRBJ2-5, with D possibly TRBD1 on 6 matching bases. The read terminates 3 residues before the CDR3 end, so the remaining end is supplied by the germline J gene. Deletions cut 5 bases from V and 2 bases from J, with 15 bases between. The CDR3 is made up of 15 amino acids. The germline V gene encodes CDR1 LNHDA and CDR2 SQIVND (reference sequence).

This clone was seen repeatedly, ten times or more. The read halts 3 residues ahead of the CDR3 end, with the missing end drawn from the germline J gene. The rearrangement joins TRBV6-1 to TRBJ1-1; D ambiguous. The CDR3 consists of 15 residues. V lost 3 bases and J 6 bases, leaving 17 bases between the germline ends. Per germline, CDR1 MNHNS and CDR2 SASEGT. CDR3 in amino acids: CASSDRPEGAPEAFF. The CDR3 bases that were read are TGTGCCAGCAGTGATCGGCCAGAGGGTGCTCCTGAA.

This clone was recorded at least ten times. The CDR3 goes on 3 residues after the read ends, and that part is filled in from the germline J gene. The rearrangement joins TRBV18 to TRBJ1-1; possible D gene TRBD1, 6 bases. Trimming removed 0 bases from V and 4 bases from J, with 9 bases in between. Germline assignment: CDR1 KGHSH and CDR2 LQKENI. The CDR3 totals 14 residues. CDR3 bases read: TGTGCCAGCTCACCACCCGCGGGGGCCACTGAA. Its protein product is CASSPPAGATE. The CDR3 in its entirety is CASSPPAGATEAFF.

This clone has at least ten counts. Sequencing ends 3 residues short of the CDR3 end; the germline J gene provides the rest. The chain has TRBV7-9 and TRBJ1-1; D gene ambiguous. Looked up from germline, CDR1 is SEHNR and CDR2 is FQNEAQ (reference sequence). The CDR3 loop spans 15 amino acids. V was shortened by 5 bases and J by 1 base, with 14 bases between the two germline ends. The sequenced CDR3 bases are TGTGCCAGCAGCCCCGCCGAACTTTCGAACACTGAA. Its protein product is CASSPAELSNTE. The full CDR3 sequence reads CASSPAELSNTEAFF.

This clone was seen repeatedly, ten times or more. The read terminates 3 residues ahead of where the CDR3 ends, so the germline J gene completes it. The rearrangement links TRBV7-2 to TRBJ2-1; possibly TRBD1 for D (5 bases). The CDR3 is made up of 13 amino acids. Per the germline V gene, CDR1 is SGHTA and CDR2 is FQGNSA. Trimming left V 2 bases short and J 4 bases short, with 6 bases between. The CDR3 is CASSLNRYNEQFF. CDR3 bases read: TGTGCCAGCAGCTTAAACAGGTACAATGAG.

This clone has at least ten counts. The CDR3 is cut off 3 residues early in the read; its end comes from the germline J gene. This chain links TRBV30 with TRBJ2-2; 7 positions match TRBD1. The CDR3 spans 14 residues. Germline-derived CDR1 and CDR2 are GTSNPN and SVGIG (reference sequence). Trimming took 7 bases from V and 3 from J; bases not matched to a gene: 8. CDR3 protein: CASPGTDYTGELFF. The sequenced part of the CDR3 DNA is TGTGCCTCGCCCGGGACAGATTACACCGGGGAG.

At least ten counts were recorded for this clone. The CDR3 is cut off 3 residues early in the read; its end comes from the germline J gene. This chain joins TRBV5-4 and TRBJ1-2, with D hard to call. Germline loops: CDR1 SGHNT, CDR2 YYREEE (reference sequence). Deletions cut 3 bases from V and 6 bases from J, with 18 bases between. The CDR3 runs to 15 residues. The CDR3 region is CASSSHAATVNGYTF. The DNA read from the CDR3 is TGTGCCAGCAGCTCACACGCCGCAACAGTGAATGGC.

This clone was counted many times. The CDR3 extends 3 residues past the end of the read, so its final part is completed from the germline J gene. This chain joins TRBV30 and TRBJ2-3, with 7 nucleotides matching TRBD2. Germline V gene data show CDR1 as GTSNPN and CDR2 as SVGIG (reference sequence). Trimming took 2 bases from V and 2 from J; bases not matched to a gene: 4. The CDR3 covers 14 residues. The CDR3 is CAWSFSGNTDTQYF. CDR3 DNA (partial): TGTGCCTGGAGTTTCAGCGGGAACACAGATACG.

There are many counts of this clone. The read terminates 3 residues ahead of where the CDR3 ends, so the germline J gene completes it. The chain is built from TRBV11-2 and TRBJ1-2; 8 bases match TRBD1. The CDR3 is 12 residues long. Germline loops: CDR1 SGHAT, CDR2 FQNNGV. The CDR3 loop reads CASSQGARGYTF. The DNA read from the CDR3 is TGTGCCAGCAGCCAGGGGGCGCGCGGC. Full variable domain (missing parts from reference TRBV11-2 and TRBJ1-2): EAGVAQSPRYKIIEKRQSVAFWCNPISGHATLYWYQQILGQGPKLLIQFQNNGVVDDSQLPKDRFSAERLKGVDSTLKIQPAKLEDSAVYLCASSQGARGYTFGSGTRLTVV.

This clone was counted ten times or more. The read falls 3 residues short of the CDR3 end, and the missing part is taken from the germline J gene. The chain employs TRBV30 and TRBJ2-1; D remains unclear. CDR3 length equals 14 residues. Per the germline V gene, CDR1 is GTSNPN and CDR2 is SVGIG (reference sequence). Trimming removed 0 bases at V and 0 bases at J, with 6 bases between. CDR3 residues: CAWSVLSSYNEQFF. The part of the CDR3 DNA that was read is TGTGCCTGGAGTGTCCTAAGCTCCTACAATGAG.

This clone was seen repeatedly, ten times or more. The read stops 3 residues short of the end of the CDR3; the missing end is completed from the germline J gene. V is TRBV7-9 and J is TRBJ2-2; D remains unclear. Per germline, CDR1 SEHNR and CDR2 FQNEAQ (reference sequence). V dropped 3 bases and J dropped 4 bases, with 9 bases sitting between them. The CDR3 is 14 amino acids. This chain's CDR3 is CASSFSGTTGELFF. CDR3 bases read: TGTGCCAGCAGCTTTTCCGGTACCACCGGGGAG.

This clone appeared many times. Incomplete CDR3 DNA: TGTGCCTGGACCTCCCCTCCTAACTATGGC. It translates to CAWTSPPNYG. In full, the CDR3 reads CAWTSPPNYGYTF. The V call is TRBV30, the J call TRBJ1-2; D is ambiguous. From the germline J gene comes the end of the CDR3, since the read stops 3 residues before it. Trimming left V 4 bases short and J 0 bases short, with 9 bases between. The CDR3 has 13 amino acids. Germline CDR1 GTSNPN, CDR2 SVGIG (reference sequence).

This clone came up many times. The DNA ends 3 residues before the CDR3 does, and the rest of the CDR3 is filled in from the germline J gene. The rearrangement uses TRBV20-1 and TRBJ2-3, with a possible D match to TRBD1 (6 bases). Germline V lookup: CDR1 DFQATT, CDR2 SNEGSKA (reference sequence). The CDR3 spans 13 residues. With 4 bases removed from V and 4 bases from J, the gap between germline ends came to 12 bases. The DNA read from the CDR3 is TGCAGTGCTACCGGACAGTTGGCAGATACG. Translation gives CSATGQLADT. The full CDR3 reads CSATGQLADTQYF.

This clone was seen ten or more times. The CDR3 region is CASSLVGRMNTEAFF. The part of the CDR3 DNA that was read is TGTGCCAGCAGCTTAGTGGGCAGAATGAACACTGAA. V gene TRBV7-9 combines with J gene TRBJ1-1; D is undetermined. Coverage ceases 3 residues before the CDR3 finishes, and the germline J gene fills in the end. This CDR3 is built from 15 residues. Germline lookup yields CDR1 SEHNR and CDR2 FQNEAQ (reference sequence). Trimming pared 1 base from V and 0 bases from J, leaving 9 bases between. Combining the CDR3 with reference TRBV7-9 and TRBJ1-1 gives the whole variable domain DTGVSQNPRHKITKRGQNVTFRCDPISEHNRLYWYRQTLGQGPEFLTYFQNEAQLEKSRLLSDRFSAERPKGSFSTLEIQRTEQGDSAMYLCASSLVGRMNTEAFFGQGTRLTVV.

This clone appeared many times. The sequenced fragment ends 3 residues before the CDR3 boundary, so the rest is inferred from the germline J gene. The J gene is TRBJ2-5, the V gene TRBV20-1, with 8 bases aligning to TRBD1. J lost 4 bases, V lost 4 bases, and 8 bases had no gene match. CDR1 is DFQATT and CDR2 is SNEGSKA in the germline V gene (reference sequence). The CDR3 totals 14 residues. The chain's CDR3 is CSAISHRGAETQYF. The sequenced part of the CDR3 DNA is TGCAGTGCTATCAGCCACAGGGGGGCAGAGACC.

Remarks on this clone: The read halts 3 residues ahead of the CDR3 end, with the missing end drawn from the germline J gene. This sequence joins TRBV7-6 and TRBJ1-5; no firm D call. There are 13 residues in the CDR3. V was shortened by 3 bases and J by 3 bases, with 6 bases between the two germline ends. CDR1 is SGHVS and CDR2 is FNYEAQ in the germline V gene. CDR3 bases read: TGTGCCAGCAGCTTGACTGACAATCAGCCC. It translates to CASSLTDNQP. The entire CDR3 protein is CASSLTDNQPQHF.

In its sample, this clone was seen many times. The sequence runs out 3 residues before the end of the CDR3; the remainder is reconstructed from the germline J gene. The V gene is TRBV27, the J gene TRBJ2-2; D not resolved. This CDR3 is 12 amino acids long. V lost 7 bases to trimming and J lost 5 bases, with 8 bases between them. CDR1 is MNHEY, CDR2 SMNVEV, per germline (reference sequence). The sequenced part of the CDR3 DNA is TGTGCCAGCAAGCGCTCAACCGGGGAG. Translating gives CASKRSTGE. The entire CDR3 is CASKRSTGELFF.

This clone occurred many times. Coverage ceases 3 residues before the CDR3 finishes, and the germline J gene fills in the end. The gene calls are TRBV5-1 and TRBJ2-1; D ambiguous. Germline loops: CDR1 SGHRS, CDR2 YFSETQ. V lost 4 bases, J lost 6 bases, and 11 bases lay in between. The CDR3 extends over 13 amino acids. The CDR3 loop is CASSPESLNEQFF. The DNA read from the CDR3 is TGCGCCAGCAGCCCAGAGTCCCTCAATGAG.

This clone came up many times. The DNA ends 3 residues before the CDR3 does, and the rest of the CDR3 is filled in from the germline J gene. V and J are TRBV5-1 and TRBJ2-7; 10 nucleotides match TRBD1. The CDR3 loop spans 15 amino acids. CDR1 and CDR2 from the germline V gene are SGHRS and YFSETQ. Losses at the gene ends were 3 bases for V and 1 base for J; bases not matched to a gene: 4. CDR3 DNA, as far as it was read: TGCGCCAGCAGCTCAGGGACAGGGGCTTCCTACGAG. Its protein product is CASSSGTGASYE. The complete CDR3 reads CASSSGTGASYEQYF.

This clone was counted at least ten times. The DNA ends 3 residues before the CDR3 does, and the rest of the CDR3 is filled in from the germline J gene. This sequence joins TRBV20-1 and TRBJ2-1, with TRBD2 identical over 11 bases. The V gene end was trimmed by 4 bases and the J gene end by 5 bases; junction bases not matched to a gene: 7. The CDR3 covers 15 residues. CDR1 is DFQATT and CDR2 is SNEGSKA in the germline V gene (reference sequence). The sequenced part of the CDR3 DNA is TGCAGTGCTACACGTAGCGGGGGGGACAACAATGAG. Amino acids: CSATRSGGDNNE. The entire CDR3 protein is CSATRSGGDNNEQFF.

This clone occurred many times. The CDR3 is cut off 3 residues early in the read; its end comes from the germline J gene. The V and J genes are TRBV30 and TRBJ2-6, with D perhaps matching TRBD1 (5 bases). The CDR3 spans 15 residues. Germline CDR1 and CDR2: GTSNPN and SVGIG (reference sequence). V shed 6 bases and J shed 0 bases, with 12 bases lying between them. Incomplete CDR3 DNA: TGTGCCTGCCCCCACAGGAGCTCTGGGGCCAACGTC. Translating it yields CACPHRSSGANV. The complete CDR3 protein is CACPHRSSGANVLTF.

This clone was counted ten times or more. Coverage ceases 3 residues before the CDR3 finishes, and the germline J gene fills in the end. This chain links TRBV12-3 or TRBV12-4 with TRBJ2-1; D gene uncertain. V was cut by 7 bases and J by 8 bases, with 15 bases left in between. The CDR3 is 13 residues long. CDR3 bases read: TGTGCCAGCACTAGGCCCGCTGGCCATGAG. Amino acids: CASTRPAGHE. The entire CDR3 is CASTRPAGHEQFF.

This clone was counted at least ten times. The DNA ends 3 residues before the CDR3 does, and the rest of the CDR3 is filled in from the germline J gene. The chain is built from TRBV18 and TRBJ2-1; D not certain. Germline CDR1 and CDR2: KGHSH and LQKENI. The CDR3 consists of 13 residues. The ends were cut back, 6 bases at V and 8 bases at J, with 14 bases in the middle. The part of the CDR3 DNA that was read is TGTGCCAGCTCTTCTCGACAAGACGATGAG. Its translation is CASSSRQDDE. The CDR3 in its entirety is CASSSRQDDEQFF.

This clone was recorded many times. The read ends 3 residues early relative to the CDR3; the germline J gene fills the gap. The chain carries TRBV19 and TRBJ1-2; D uncertain. The CDR3 loop spans 15 amino acids. V was clipped by 7 bases and J by 3 bases, with 18 bases between them. Per the germline V gene, CDR1 is LNHDA and CDR2 is SQIVND (reference sequence). The CDR3 region is CASNTGGGVHYGYTF. CDR3 DNA, as far as it was read: TGTGCCAGTAATACCGGCGGCGGGGTGCACTATGGC.

This clone was counted ten times or more. CDR3 DNA (partial): TGTGCCAGCAGCTGGGACAGGGGAGAGACC. This translates into CASSWDRGET. From start to end, the CDR3 is CASSWDRGETQYF. The chain recombines TRBV5-4 with TRBJ2-5; TRBD1 aligns across 10 bases. The missing CDR3 end, 3 residues past where the read stops, is filled in from the germline J gene. CDR3 size: 13 residues. Losses at the gene ends were 3 bases for V and 4 bases for J; bases not matched to a gene: 0. Germline V gives CDR1 SGHNT, CDR2 YYREEE (reference sequence).

Many counts were recorded for this clone. The read stops 3 residues short of the end of the CDR3; the missing end is completed from the germline J gene. This chain joins TRBV5-1 and TRBJ1-2, with a tentative D call TRBD1 (5 bases). The germline gives CDR1 SGHRS, CDR2 YFSETQ. CDR3 length: 15 amino acids. Trimming shortened V by 4 bases and J by 3 bases, and 16 bases separated the two germline ends. CDR3 residues: CASSMDYGGDYGYTF. CDR3 DNA (partial): TGCGCCAGCAGCATGGATTACGGGGGGGACTATGGC.